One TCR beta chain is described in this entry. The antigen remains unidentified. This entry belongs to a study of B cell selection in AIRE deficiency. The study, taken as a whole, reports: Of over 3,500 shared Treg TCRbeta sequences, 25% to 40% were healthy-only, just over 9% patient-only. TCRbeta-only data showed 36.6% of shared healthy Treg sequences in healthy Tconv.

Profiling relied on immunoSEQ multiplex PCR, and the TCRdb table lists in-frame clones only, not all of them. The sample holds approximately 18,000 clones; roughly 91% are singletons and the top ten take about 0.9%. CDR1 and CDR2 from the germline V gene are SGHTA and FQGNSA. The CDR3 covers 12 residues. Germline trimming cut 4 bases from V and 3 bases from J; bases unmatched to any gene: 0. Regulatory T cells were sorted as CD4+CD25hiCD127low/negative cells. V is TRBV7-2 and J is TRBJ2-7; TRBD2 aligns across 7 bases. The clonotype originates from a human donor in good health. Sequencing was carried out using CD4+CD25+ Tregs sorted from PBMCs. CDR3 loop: CASSSSGYEQYF. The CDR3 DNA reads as TGTGCCAGCAGCTCTAGCGGCTACGAGCAGTACTTC. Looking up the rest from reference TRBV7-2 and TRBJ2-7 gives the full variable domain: GAGVSQSPSNKVTEKGKDVELRCDPISGHTALYWYRQSLGQGLEFLIYFQGNSAPDKSGLPSDRFSAERTGGSVSTLTIQRTQQEDSAVYLCASSSSGYEQYFGPGTRLTVT.